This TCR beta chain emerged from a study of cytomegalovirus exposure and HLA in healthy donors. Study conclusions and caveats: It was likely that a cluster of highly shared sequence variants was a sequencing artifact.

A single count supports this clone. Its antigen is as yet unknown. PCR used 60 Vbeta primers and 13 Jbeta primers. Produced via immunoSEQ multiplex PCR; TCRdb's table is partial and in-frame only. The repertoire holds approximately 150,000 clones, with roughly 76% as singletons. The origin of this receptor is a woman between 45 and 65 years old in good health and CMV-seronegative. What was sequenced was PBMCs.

CDR3 sequence: CASSPRADRGGGQPQHF. The CDR3 coding sequence is TGTGCCAGCTCACCTAGAGCGGACAGGGGCGGGGGTCAGCCCCAGCATTTT. The chain couples TRBV18 to TRBJ1-5; 9 bases fit TRBD1. The CDR3 length is 17 residues. The junction had 12 bases not matched to a gene; V was cut back by 3 bases and J by 6 bases. The germline gives CDR1 KGHSH, CDR2 LQKENI.